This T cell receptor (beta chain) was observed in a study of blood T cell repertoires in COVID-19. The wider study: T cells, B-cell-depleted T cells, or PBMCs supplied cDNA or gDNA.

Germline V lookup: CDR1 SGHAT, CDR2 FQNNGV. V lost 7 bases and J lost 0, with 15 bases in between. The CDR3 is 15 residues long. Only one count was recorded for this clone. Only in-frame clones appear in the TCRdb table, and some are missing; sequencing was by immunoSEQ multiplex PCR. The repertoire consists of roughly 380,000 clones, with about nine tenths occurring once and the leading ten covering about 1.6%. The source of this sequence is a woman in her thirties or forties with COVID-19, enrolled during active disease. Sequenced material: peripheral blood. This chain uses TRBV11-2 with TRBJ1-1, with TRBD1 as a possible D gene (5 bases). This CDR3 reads CASTWAGLMNTEAFF. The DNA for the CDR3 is TGTGCCAGCACCTGGGCGGGACTTATGAACACTGAAGCTTTCTTT.